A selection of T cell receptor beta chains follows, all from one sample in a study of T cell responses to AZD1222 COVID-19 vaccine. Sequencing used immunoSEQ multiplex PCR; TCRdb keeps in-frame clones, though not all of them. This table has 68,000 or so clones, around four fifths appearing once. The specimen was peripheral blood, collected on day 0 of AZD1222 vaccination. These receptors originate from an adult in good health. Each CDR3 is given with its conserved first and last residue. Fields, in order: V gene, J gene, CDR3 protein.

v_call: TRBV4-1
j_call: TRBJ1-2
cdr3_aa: CASSQDPKGRGGYTF

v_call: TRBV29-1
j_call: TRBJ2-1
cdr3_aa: CSVESAGDSYNEQFF

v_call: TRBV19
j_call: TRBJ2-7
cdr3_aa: CASSIGGLASYEQYF

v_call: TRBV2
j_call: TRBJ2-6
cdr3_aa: CASNSWGQLRSGANVLTF

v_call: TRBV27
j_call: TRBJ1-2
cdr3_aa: CASSLVGDYGYTF

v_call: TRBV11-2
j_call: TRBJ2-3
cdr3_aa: CASNSLAGSGTDTQYF

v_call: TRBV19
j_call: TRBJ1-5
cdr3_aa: CASSNDRGNQPQHF

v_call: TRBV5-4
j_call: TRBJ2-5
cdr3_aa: CASSLQLQETQYF

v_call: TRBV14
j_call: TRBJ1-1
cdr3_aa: CASSQRQKENTEAFF

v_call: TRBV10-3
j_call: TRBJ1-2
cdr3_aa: CAISAPASGYTF

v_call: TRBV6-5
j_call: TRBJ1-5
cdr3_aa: CASTTNSNQPQHF

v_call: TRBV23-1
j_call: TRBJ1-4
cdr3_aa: CASSRRQSPEKLFF

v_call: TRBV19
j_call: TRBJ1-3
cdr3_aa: CATGGAGSGNTIYF

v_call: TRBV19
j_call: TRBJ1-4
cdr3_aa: CASSSQPATNEKLFF

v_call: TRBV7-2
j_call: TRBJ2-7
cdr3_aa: CASSFYRAYEQYF

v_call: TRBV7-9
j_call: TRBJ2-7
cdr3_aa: CASSHPESQAQYF

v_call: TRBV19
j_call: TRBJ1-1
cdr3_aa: CASLLRAGSFEAFF

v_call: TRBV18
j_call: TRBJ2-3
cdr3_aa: CASSSFSTSGGGSTDTQYF

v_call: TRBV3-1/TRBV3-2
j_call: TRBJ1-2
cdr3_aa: CASSQDRFRGRNYGYTF

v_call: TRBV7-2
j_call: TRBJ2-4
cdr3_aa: CASSARQASSKNIQYF

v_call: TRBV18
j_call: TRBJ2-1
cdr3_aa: CASPPRFVGTSGSSNEQFF

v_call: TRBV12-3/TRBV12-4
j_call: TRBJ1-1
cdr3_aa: CASSLAEGTEAFF

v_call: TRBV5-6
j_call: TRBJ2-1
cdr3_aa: CASSQRGGRNEQFF

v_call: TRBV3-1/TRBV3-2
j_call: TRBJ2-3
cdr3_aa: CASSLYQMGTDTQYF

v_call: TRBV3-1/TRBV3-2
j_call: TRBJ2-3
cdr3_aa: CASSLGLASDTQYF

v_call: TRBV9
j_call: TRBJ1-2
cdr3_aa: CASSRGPNNNYGYTF

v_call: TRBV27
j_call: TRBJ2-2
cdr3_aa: CASSLFPPNTGELFF

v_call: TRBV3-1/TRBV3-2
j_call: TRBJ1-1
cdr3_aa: CASSQVISNTEAFF

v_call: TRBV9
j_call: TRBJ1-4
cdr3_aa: CASSAHSPATNEKLFF

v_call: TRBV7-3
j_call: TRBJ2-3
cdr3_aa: CASSLSRASGASSTDTQYF

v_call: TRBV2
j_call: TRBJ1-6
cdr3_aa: CASTKGGANSPLHF

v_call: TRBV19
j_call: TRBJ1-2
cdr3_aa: CASSMGQGDNYGYTF

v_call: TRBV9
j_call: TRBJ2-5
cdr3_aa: CASSLGGGSQETQYF

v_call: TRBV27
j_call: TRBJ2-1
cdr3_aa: CARVQFCGSYNEQFF

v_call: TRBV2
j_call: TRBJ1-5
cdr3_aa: CASSPGQGRLQPQHF

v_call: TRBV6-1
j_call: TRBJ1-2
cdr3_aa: CASSEARQGADGYTF

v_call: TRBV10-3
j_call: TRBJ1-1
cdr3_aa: CAISESGQGNTEAFF

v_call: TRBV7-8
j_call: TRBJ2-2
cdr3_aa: CASSRGQGTGELFF

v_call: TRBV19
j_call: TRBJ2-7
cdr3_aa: CASTPRIFGEVNEQYF

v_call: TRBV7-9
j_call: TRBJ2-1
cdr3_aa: CASSLDNEQFF

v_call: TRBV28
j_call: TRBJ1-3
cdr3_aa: CASSLGTSGNTIYF

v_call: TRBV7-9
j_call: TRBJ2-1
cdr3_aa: CASRGSYNEQFF

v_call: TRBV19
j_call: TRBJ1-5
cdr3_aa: CASSNINQPQHF

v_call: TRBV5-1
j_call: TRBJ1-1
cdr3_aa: CASSDRIKGPTTFGNTEAFF

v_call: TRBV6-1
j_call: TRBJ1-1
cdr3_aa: CASSELLGQMNTEAFF

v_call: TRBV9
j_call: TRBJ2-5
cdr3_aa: CASSVEERGSQETQYF

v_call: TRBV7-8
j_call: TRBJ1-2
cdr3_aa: CASSKNFRTPYGYTF

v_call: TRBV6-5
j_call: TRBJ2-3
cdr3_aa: CASRPSGGNTDTQYF

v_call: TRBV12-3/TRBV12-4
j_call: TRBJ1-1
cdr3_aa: CASSLGRDTEAFF

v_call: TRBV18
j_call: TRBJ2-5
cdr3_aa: CASSPLPQETQYF

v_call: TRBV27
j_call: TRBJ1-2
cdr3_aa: CASSLQQGYGYTF

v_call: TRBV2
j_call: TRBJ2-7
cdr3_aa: CASSRTGGIDEQYF

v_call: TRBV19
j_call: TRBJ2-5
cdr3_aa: CASSMEETQYF

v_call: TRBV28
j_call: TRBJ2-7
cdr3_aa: CASSLSWGASSSYEQYF

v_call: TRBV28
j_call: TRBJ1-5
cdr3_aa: CASSSNNQPQHF

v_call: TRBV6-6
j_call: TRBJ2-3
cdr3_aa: CASSIPGPGGTDTQYF

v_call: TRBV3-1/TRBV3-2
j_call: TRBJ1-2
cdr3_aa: CASSPLSPLGYTF

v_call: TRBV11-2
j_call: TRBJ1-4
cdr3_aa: CASSYVSGEKLFF

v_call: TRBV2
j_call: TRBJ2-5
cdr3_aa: CASSGLDRGEETQYF

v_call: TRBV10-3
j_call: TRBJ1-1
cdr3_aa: CAISESALPNTEAFF